This is a list of T cell receptor beta chains from one sample in a study of blood T cell repertoires in COVID-19. Sequenced by immunoSEQ multiplex PCR; TCRdb stores in-frame clones only, minus some. The sample records about 140,000 clones, 84% being singletons. Input material: peripheral blood. The receptors shown here come from a man aged 30 to 45 with COVID-19, enrolled during active disease. CDR3s include the opening cysteine and the closing phenylalanine or tryptophan. A D gene is named only where the DNA matches it firmly. Clone size, where shown, is once, few, many, or a class for clones that have expanded.

j_call,v_call,d_call,clone_size,cdr3_aa,cdr3_nt
TRBJ1-2,TRBV19,NA,NA,CASSMRPAYGYTF,TGTGCCAGTAGTATGCGGCCTGCCTATGGCTACACCTTC
TRBJ2-7,TRBV10-1,NA,NA,CASSEGGDDYEQYF,TGCGCCAGCAGTGAAGGGGGGGACGACTACGAGCAGTACTTC
TRBJ2-7,TRBV30,NA,few,CAWSDSPYEQYF,TGTGCCTGGAGTGACAGCCCCTACGAGCAGTACTTC
TRBJ1-5,TRBV6-5,NA,NA,CASRPEGRGFQPQHF,TGTGCCAGCAGGCCCGAGGGCAGGGGCTTTCAGCCCCAGCATTTT
TRBJ1-3,TRBV9,TRBD1,NA,CASSAGQVNSGNTIYF,TGTGCCAGCAGCGCCGGACAGGTGAACTCTGGAAACACCATATATTTT
TRBJ2-1,TRBV6-5,TRBD2,NA,CASSYSGLVHNEQFF,TGTGCCAGCAGTTACTCAGGACTAGTCCACAATGAGCAGTTCTTC
TRBJ2-5,TRBV27,TRBD2,once,CASSLGLEGETQYF,TGTGCCAGCAGTTTGGGACTAGAGGGAGAGACCCAGTACTTC
TRBJ2-7,TRBV6-5,TRBD2,once,CASKYGLGEQYF,TGTGCCAGCAAGTACGGACTAGGGGAGCAGTACTTC
TRBJ2-1,TRBV7-2,TRBD1,once,CASSSTGTGIYNEQFF,TGTGCCAGCAGCTCGACCGGGACAGGGATCTACAATGAGCAGTTCTTC
TRBJ2-2,TRBV4-1,TRBD1,once,CASSLTGGRGELFF,TGCGCCAGCAGCCTCACAGGGGGCAGGGGGGAGCTGTTTTTT
TRBJ1-6,TRBV11-2,NA,NA,CASSSNSPLHF,TGTGCCAGCAGCTCAAATTCACCCCTCCACTTT
TRBJ1-1,TRBV6-6,TRBD1,NA,CASSPGTVNTEAFF,TGTGCCAGCAGTCCCGGGACAGTGAACACTGAAGCTTTCTTT